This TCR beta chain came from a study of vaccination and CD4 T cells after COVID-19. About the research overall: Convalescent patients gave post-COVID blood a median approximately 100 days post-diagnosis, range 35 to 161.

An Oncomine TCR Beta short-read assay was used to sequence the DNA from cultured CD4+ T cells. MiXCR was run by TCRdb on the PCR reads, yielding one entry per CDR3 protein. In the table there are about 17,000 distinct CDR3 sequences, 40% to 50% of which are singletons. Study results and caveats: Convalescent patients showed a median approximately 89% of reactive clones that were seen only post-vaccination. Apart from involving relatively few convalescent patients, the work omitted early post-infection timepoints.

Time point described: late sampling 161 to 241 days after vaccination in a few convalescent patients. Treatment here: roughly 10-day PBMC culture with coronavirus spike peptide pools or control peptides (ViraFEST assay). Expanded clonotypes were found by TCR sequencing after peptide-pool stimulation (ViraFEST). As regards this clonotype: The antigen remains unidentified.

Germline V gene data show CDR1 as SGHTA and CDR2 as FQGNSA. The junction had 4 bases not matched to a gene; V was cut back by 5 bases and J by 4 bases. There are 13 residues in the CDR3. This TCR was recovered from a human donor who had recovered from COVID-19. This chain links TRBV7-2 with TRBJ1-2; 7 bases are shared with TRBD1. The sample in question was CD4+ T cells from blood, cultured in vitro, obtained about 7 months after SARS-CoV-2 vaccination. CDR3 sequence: CASSEGARYGYTF. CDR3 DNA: TGTGCCAGCAGCGAGGGGGCGCGCTATGGCTACACCTTC.